The sequence of this T cell receptor beta chain was determined in a study of CXCR3-negative and CXCR3-positive naive CD8 T cells. Study results and caveats: Naive cells positive for CXCR3 carried more hydrophobic TRB CDR3s than CXCR3-negative ones. TRBV-TRBJ usage was similar across naive CXCR3 subsets but distinct in memory cells.

With respect to this clonotype: Its antigen is unknown.

The authors prepared UMI-labeled TRB cDNA libraries by 5' RACE. TCRdb re-called the 5' RACE reads; every CDR3 protein appears as one record, without DNA. Its table lists roughly 100,000 distinct CDR3 sequences. Every subset of CD8+ T cells was sorted in triplicate at fewer than 350,000 cells each. This CDR3 has 12 residues. CDR1 and CDR2 from the germline V gene are SQVTM and ANQGSEA. Sequenced input: naive CXCR3- CD8+ T cells from blood. As for subset: CD45RO-CCR7+CD27+CD95- naive CD8+ T cells lacking CXCR3 (TNR3-). The V call is TRBV29-1, the J call TRBJ2-3; without DNA, the TCRdb call of TRBD1 cannot be checked. The source of this sequence is a human donor in good health. Some clones in this sample may be carry-over from other donors' samples. The CDR3 sequence is CSVPTGWDTQYF.